This record concerns one T cell receptor delta chain sequence. This clone is categorized as medium-sized (0.01 to 0.1%). Its cognate antigen has yet to be identified. The input lacks base qualities; no much larger clone sits a single base away. V is pruned by 1 base and J by 1 base, leaving 12 bases of the junction without a gene match. Including cysteine and phenylalanine, the CDR3 has 18 amino acids. Only the CDR3 DNA is retained, 54 bases long and in frame from the first base. The germline V gene encodes CDR1 GEAIGNYY and CDR2 EKD. Library creation used 5' RACE. The data were produced on an Illumina MiSeq. TCRdb recomputed clones from the public reads with CATT; identical DNA rows were then combined. Present in this sample are about a thousand delta-chain clones, about a sixth of which were seen just once. About 46% of the sample belongs to the ten largest clones. The sample belongs to a study of delta chain sequences of gamma delta T cells (dated by TCRdb to between 2016 and 2019).

This TCR was recovered from a human donor in good health. The sample taken for sequencing was either unsorted cells or a sorted T cell fraction (not recorded which). The chain was built from TRDV2 and TRDJ1; TRDD2 agrees with 9 junctional bases. The nucleotides are TGTGCCTGTGACACGATCCTTCCTACTGTAGATGGCACCGATAAACTCATCTTT. The resulting protein is CACDTILPTVDGTDKLIF.